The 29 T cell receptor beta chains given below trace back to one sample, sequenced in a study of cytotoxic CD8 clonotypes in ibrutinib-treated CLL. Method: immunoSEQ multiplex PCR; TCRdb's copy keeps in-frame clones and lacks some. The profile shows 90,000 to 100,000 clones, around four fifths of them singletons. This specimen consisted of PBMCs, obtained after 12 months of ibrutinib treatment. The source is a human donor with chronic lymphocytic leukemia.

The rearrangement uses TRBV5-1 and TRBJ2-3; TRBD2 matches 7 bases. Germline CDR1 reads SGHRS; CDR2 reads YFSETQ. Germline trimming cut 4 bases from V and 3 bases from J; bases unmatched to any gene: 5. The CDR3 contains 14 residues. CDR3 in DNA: TGCGCCAGCAGCATATCGGGGGGAACAGATACGCAGTATTTT. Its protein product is CASSISGGTDTQYF. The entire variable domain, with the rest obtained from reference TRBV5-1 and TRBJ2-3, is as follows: KAGVTQTPRYLIKTRGQQVTLSCSPISGHRSVSWYQQTPGQGLQFLFEYFSETQRNKGNFPGRFSGRQFSNSRSEMNVSTLELGDSALYLCASSISGGTDTQYFGPGTRLTVL.

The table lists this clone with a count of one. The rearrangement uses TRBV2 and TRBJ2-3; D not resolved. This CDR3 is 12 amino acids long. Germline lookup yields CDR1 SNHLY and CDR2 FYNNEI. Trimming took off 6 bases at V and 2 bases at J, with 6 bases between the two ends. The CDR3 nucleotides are TGTGCCAGCAGAGCCTACACAGATACGCAGTATTTT. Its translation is CASRAYTDTQYF. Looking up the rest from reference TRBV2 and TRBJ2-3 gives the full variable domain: EPEVTQTPSHQVTQMGQEVILRCVPISNHLYFYWYRQILGQKVEFLVSFYNNEISEKSEIFDDQFSVERPDGSNFTLKIRSTKLEDSAMYFCASRAYTDTQYFGPGTRLTVL.

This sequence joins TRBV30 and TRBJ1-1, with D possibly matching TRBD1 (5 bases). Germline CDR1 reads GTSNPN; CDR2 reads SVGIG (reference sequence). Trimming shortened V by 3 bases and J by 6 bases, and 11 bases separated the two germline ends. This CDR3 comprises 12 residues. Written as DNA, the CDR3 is TGTGCCTGGAGACGGTCAGGGCCTGAAGCTTTCTTT. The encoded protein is CAWRRSGPEAFF.

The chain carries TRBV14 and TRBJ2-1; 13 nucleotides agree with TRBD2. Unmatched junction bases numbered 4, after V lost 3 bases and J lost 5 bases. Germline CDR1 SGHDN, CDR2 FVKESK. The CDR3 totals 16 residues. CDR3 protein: CASSQRTSGGDNEQFF. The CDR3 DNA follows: TGTGCCAGCAGCCAGCGGACTAGCGGGGGAGACAATGAGCAGTTCTTC.

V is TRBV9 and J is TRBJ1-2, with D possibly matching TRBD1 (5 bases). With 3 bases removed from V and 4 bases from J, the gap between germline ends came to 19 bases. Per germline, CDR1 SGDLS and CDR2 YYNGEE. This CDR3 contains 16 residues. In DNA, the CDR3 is TGTGCCAGCAGCGCGGGGGTCGGACGGGAGTCCTATGGCTACACCTTC. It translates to CASSAGVGRESYGYTF. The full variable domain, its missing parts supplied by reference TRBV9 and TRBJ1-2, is DSGVTQTPKHLITATGQRVTLRCSPRSGDLSVYWYQQSLDQGLQFLIQYYNGEERAKGNILERFSAQQFPDLHSELNLSSLELGDSALYFCASSAGVGRESYGYTFGSGTRLTVV.

CDR3 loop: CARGGPGAETQYF. The CDR3 bases are TGTGCACGGGGGGGCCCCGGGGCAGAGACCCAGTACTTC. The chain is built from TRBV30 and TRBJ2-5, with 8 bases aligning to TRBD2. The germline gives CDR1 GTSNPN, CDR2 SVGIG (reference sequence). This CDR3 has 13 residues.

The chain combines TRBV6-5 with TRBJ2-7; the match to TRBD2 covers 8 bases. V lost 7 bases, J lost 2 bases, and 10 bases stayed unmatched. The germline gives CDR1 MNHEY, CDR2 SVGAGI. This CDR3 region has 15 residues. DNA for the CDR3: TGTGCCAGCAATCAGGCGGGGGGCCCCACCTACGAGCAGTACTTC. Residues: CASNQAGGPTYEQYF.

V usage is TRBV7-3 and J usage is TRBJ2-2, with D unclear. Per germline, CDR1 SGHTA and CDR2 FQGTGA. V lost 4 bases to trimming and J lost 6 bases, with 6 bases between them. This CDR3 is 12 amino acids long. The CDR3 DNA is TGTGCCAGCAGCTCAAAACCCGGGGAGCTGTTTTTT. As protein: CASSSKPGELFF.

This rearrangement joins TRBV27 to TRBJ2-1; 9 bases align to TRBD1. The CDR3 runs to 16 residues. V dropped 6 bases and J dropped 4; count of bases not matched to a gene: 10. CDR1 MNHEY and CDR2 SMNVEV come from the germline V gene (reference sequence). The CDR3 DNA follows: TGTGCCAGCAGCCAACCGGGACAGGGCAAGTACAATGAGCAGTTCTTC. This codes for CASSQPGQGKYNEQFF.

The CDR3 loop is CASALGNEQFF. Here the CDR3 DNA reads TGTGCCAGCGCACTGGGCAATGAGCAGTTCTTC. The chain has TRBV10-3 and TRBJ2-1, with D uncertain. The germline V gene has CDR1 ENHRY and CDR2 SYGVKD. Trimming stripped 10 bases from V and 6 bases from J, with 10 bases between. The CDR3 sequence is 11 residues long.

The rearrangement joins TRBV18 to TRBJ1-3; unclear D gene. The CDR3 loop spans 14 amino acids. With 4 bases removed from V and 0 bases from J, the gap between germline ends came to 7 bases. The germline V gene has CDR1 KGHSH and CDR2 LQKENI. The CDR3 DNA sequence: TGTGCCAGCTCACAGGACGCCTCTGGAAACACCATATATTTT. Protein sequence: CASSQDASGNTIYF.

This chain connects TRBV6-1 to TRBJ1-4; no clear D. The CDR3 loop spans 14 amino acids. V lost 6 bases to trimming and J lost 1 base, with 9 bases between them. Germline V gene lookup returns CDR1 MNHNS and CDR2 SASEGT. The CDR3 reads CASSLYGTNEKLFF. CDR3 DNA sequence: TGTGCCAGCAGCCTATATGGAACTAATGAAAAACTGTTTTTT.

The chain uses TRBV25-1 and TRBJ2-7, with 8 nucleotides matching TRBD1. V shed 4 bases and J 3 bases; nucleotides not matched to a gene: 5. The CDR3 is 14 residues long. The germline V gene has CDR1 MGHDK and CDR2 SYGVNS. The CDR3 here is CASSGTGRNYEQYF. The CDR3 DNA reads TGTGCCAGCAGTGGGACAGGGCGGAACTACGAGCAGTACTTC.

As DNA, the CDR3 is TGCGCCAGCAGCTTGGCTACAGCTTACCAAGAGACCCAGTACTTC. This encodes CASSLATAYQETQYF. The chain combines TRBV5-1 with TRBJ2-5; D remains unclear. Trimming shortened V by 0 bases and J by 0 bases, and 9 bases separated the two germline ends. The CDR3 sequence is 15 residues long. Germline assignment: CDR1 SGHRS and CDR2 YFSETQ.

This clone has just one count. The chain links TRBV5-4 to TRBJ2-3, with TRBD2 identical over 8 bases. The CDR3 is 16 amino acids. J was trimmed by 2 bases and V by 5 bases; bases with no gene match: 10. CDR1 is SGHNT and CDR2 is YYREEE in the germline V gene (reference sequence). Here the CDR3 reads CASSRGGPSNTDTQYF. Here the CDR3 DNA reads TGTGCCAGCAGTCGCGGGGGGCCGTCTAACACAGATACGCAGTATTTT.

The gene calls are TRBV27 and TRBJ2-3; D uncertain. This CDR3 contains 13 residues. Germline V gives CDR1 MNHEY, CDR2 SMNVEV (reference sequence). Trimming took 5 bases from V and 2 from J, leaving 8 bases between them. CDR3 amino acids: CASSRTVTDTQYF. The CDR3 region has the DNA TGTGCCAGCAGTCGCACGGTCACAGATACGCAGTATTTT.

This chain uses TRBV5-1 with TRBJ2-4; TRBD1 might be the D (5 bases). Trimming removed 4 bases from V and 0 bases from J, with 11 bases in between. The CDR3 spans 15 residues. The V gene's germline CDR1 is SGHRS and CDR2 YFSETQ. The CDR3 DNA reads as TGCGCCAGCAGCACAGGCGTACTAGCCAAAAACATTCAGTACTTC. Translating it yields CASSTGVLAKNIQYF. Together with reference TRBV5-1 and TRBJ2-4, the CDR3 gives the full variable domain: KAGVTQTPRYLIKTRGQQVTLSCSPISGHRSVSWYQQTPGQGLQFLFEYFSETQRNKGNFPGRFSGRQFSNSRSEMNVSTLELGDSALYLCASSTGVLAKNIQYFGAGTRLSVL.

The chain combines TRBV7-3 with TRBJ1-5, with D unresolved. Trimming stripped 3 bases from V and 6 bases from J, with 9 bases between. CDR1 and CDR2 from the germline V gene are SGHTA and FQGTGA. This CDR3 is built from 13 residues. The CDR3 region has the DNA TGTGCCAGCAGCTTGAGTAGAGGTCAGCCCCAGCATTTT. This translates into CASSLSRGQPQHF.

CDR3 nucleotide sequence: TGTGCCAGCCGACAAGCGGGGGGAAATAGAAATGAGCAGTTCTTC. Protein product: CASRQAGGNRNEQFF. The genes are TRBV6-5 and TRBJ2-1, with 9 bases matching TRBD2. Germline assignment: CDR1 MNHEY and CDR2 SVGAGI. This CDR3 contains 15 residues. With V trimmed by 8 bases and J by 7 bases, 12 bases remained unmatched.

CDR3 nucleotide sequence: TGTGCCAGCAGCTTAGGGGGGACAGCCTACAATGAGCAGTTCTTC. This translates into CASSLGGTAYNEQFF. This chain joins TRBV11-3 and TRBJ2-1, with 7 bases identical to TRBD1. The CDR3 is 15 residues long. The V gene's germline CDR1 is SGHNT and CDR2 YENEEA. J was trimmed by 2 bases and V by 1 base; bases with no gene match: 2.

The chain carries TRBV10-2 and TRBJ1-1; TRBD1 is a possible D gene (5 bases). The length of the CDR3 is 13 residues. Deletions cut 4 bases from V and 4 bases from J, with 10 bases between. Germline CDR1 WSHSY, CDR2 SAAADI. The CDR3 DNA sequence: TGCGCCAGCAGTGGCCAGGGTGGCACTGAAGCTTTCTTT. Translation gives CASSGQGGTEAFF.

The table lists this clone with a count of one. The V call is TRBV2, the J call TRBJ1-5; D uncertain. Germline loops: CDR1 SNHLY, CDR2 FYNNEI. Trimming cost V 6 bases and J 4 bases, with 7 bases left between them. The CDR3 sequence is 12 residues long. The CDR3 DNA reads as TGTGCCAGCAGGTCCTTAAATCAGCCCCAGCATTTT. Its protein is CASRSLNQPQHF. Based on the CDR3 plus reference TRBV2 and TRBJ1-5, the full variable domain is EPEVTQTPSHQVTQMGQEVILRCVPISNHLYFYWYRQILGQKVEFLVSFYNNEISEKSEIFDDQFSVERPDGSNFTLKIRSTKLEDSAMYFCASRSLNQPQHFGDGTRLSIL.

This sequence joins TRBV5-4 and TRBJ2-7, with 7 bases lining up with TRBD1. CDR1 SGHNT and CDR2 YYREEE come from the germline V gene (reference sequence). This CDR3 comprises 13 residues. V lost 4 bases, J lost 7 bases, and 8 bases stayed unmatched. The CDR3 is CASSIDRAREQYF. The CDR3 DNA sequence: TGTGCCAGCAGCATCGACAGGGCTCGGGAGCAGTACTTC.

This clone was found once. CDR3 coding DNA: TGCGCCAGCAGCAAGACAAAGGCCGCACAGGGTTCTTTTACCCCCATGAACACTGAAGCTTTCTTT. It codes for CASSKTKAAQGSFTPMNTEAFF. The chain links TRBV5-1 to TRBJ1-1, with a possible D match to TRBD1 (6 bases). This CDR3 has 22 residues. V was clipped by 4 bases and J by 0 bases, with 34 bases between them. Germline lookup yields CDR1 SGHRS and CDR2 YFSETQ.

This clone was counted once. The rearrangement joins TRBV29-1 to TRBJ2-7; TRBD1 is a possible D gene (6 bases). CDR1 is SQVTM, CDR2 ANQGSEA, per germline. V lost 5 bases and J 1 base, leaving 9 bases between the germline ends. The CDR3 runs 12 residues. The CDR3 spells CSVRTDSYEQYF. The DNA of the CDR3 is TGCAGCGTTAGGACAGATTCCTACGAGCAGTACTTC.

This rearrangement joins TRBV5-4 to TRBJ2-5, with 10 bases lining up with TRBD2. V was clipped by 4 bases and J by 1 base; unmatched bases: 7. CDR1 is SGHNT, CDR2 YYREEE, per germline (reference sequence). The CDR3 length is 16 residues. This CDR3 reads CASSQRLAGAQETQYF. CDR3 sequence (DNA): TGTGCCAGCAGCCAGCGCCTAGCGGGGGCCCAAGAGACCCAGTACTTC.

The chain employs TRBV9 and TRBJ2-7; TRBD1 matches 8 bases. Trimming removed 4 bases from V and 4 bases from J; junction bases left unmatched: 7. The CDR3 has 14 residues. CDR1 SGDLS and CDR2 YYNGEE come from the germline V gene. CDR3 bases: TGTGCCAGCAGCACGCGGACAGGGTCTTACGAGCAGTACTTC. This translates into CASSTRTGSYEQYF.

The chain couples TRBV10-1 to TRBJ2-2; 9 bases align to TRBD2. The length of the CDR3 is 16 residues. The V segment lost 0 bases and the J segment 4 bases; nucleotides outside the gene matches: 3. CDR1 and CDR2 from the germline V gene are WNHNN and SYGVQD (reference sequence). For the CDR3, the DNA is TGCGCCAGCAGTGAGTCGAAAGCGGGGGGCACCGGGGAGCTGTTTTTT. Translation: CASSESKAGGTGELFF.

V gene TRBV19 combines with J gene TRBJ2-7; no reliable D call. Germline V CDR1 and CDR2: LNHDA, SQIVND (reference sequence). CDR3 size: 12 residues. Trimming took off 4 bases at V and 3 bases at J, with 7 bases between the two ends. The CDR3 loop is CASSNSLYEQYF. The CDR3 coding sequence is TGTGCCAGTAGTAACAGTCTCTACGAGCAGTACTTC.